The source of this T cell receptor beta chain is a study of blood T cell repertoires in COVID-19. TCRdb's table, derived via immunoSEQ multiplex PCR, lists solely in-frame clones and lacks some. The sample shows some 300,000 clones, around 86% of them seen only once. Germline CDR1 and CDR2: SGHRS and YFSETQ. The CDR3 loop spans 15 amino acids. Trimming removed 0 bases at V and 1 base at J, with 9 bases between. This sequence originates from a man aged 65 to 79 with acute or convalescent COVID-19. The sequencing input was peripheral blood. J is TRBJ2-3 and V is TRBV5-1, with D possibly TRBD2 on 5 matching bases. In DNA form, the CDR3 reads TGCGCCAGCAGCTTGGTGGGAGATCGCACAGATACGCAGTATTTT. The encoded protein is CASSLVGDRTDTQYF.